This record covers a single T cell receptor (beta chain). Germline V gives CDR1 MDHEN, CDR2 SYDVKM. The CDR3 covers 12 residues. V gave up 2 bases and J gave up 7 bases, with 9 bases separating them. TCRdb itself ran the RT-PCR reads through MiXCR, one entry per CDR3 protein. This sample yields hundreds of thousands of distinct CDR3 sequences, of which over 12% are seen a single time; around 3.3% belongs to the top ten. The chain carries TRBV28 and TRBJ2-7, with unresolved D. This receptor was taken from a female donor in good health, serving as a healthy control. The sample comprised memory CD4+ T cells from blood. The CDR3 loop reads CASSLVGKEQYF. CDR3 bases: TGTGCCAGCAGTTTAGTGGGCAAGGAGCAGTACTTC.